The 17 T cell receptor beta chains listed next were all sequenced from one sample in a study of cytomegalovirus exposure and HLA in healthy donors. Vbeta (60) and Jbeta (13) primers were used in the PCR. Measured with immunoSEQ multiplex PCR; TCRdb has only the in-frame clones, and not every one. Among some 140,000 clones, roughly three quarters were seen once, and the ten largest hold 10% to 15%. The sample taken for sequencing was PBMCs. These receptors came from a man younger than 40 in good health and CMV-seropositive.

This clone was counted between two and nine times. V usage is TRBV2 and J usage is TRBJ1-4; weak D call: TRBD1 (6 bases). The germline V gene has CDR1 SNHLY and CDR2 FYNNEI. V shed 4 bases and J shed 8 bases, with 11 bases lying between them. CDR3 length: 13 amino acids. DNA of the CDR3: TGTGCCAGCAGTGCACAGGGTGCGGAAAAACTGTTTTTT. Translation gives CASSAQGAEKLFF.

The chain joins TRBV19 to TRBJ1-5, with 11 bases matching TRBD1. This CDR3 spans 14 amino acids. J lost 7 bases, V lost 6 bases, and 5 bases had no gene match. Looked up from germline, CDR1 is LNHDA and CDR2 is SQIVND (reference sequence). The CDR3 spells CASSWDRGYQPQHF. The CDR3 nucleotides read TGTGCCAGTAGCTGGGACAGGGGGTACCAGCCCCAGCATTTT.

This chain's CDR3 is CASSFVGAGGTEAFF. As DNA, the CDR3 is TGTGCCAGCAGTTTTGTCGGGGCGGGGGGAACTGAAGCTTTCTTT. The V gene is TRBV27, the J gene TRBJ1-1; D perhaps matches TRBD1 (5 bases). Germline V CDR1 and CDR2: MNHEY, SMNVEV (reference sequence). The CDR3 totals 15 residues. Trimming left V 3 bases short and J 5 bases short, with 16 bases between.

The gene calls are TRBV5-1 and TRBJ2-7, with TRBD1 identical over 8 bases. The CDR3 extends over 15 amino acids. Losses at the gene ends were 5 bases for V and 6 bases for J; bases not matched to a gene: 13. Germline CDR1 and CDR2: SGHRS and YFSETQ. In DNA form, the CDR3 reads TGCGCCAGCAGATATTCCGGGACAGGCCGTTTCGAGCAGTACTTC. This encodes CASRYSGTGRFEQYF.

This clone appeared a few times. J is TRBJ2-7 and V is TRBV28; 13 bases match TRBD2. The V gene end was trimmed by 5 bases and the J gene end by 6 bases; junction bases not matched to a gene: 7. The germline CDR1 and CDR2 sequences are MDHEN and SYDVKM. The CDR3 is 15 amino acids. The CDR3 sequence is CASSPRTSGRREQYF. CDR3 nucleotides: TGTGCCAGCAGTCCACGGACTAGCGGGAGACGCGAGCAGTACTTC.

The chain's CDR3 is CASLTSGRATDTQYF. DNA of the CDR3: TGTGCCAGCCTTACTAGCGGGAGGGCTACAGATACGCAGTATTTT. V is TRBV7-9 and J is TRBJ2-3; 13 nucleotides match TRBD2. The CDR3 is 15 amino acids. The junction had 5 bases not matched to a gene; V was cut back by 8 bases and J by 3 bases. In germline, CDR1 is SEHNR, CDR2 FQNEAQ (reference sequence).

J is TRBJ2-5 and V is TRBV5-1, with 11 nucleotides matching TRBD1. The J call may be mistaken, given a closer DNA end match to TRBJ2-7. From germline, CDR1 is SGHRS and CDR2 YFSETQ. This CDR3 is 15 amino acids long. The CDR3 sequence: CASSLVLGQGGEQYF. The DNA of the CDR3 is TGCGCCAGCAGCTTGGTACTGGGACAGGGGGGCGAGCAGTACTTC.

This sequence joins TRBV11-3 and TRBJ1-1; D remains unclear. The CDR3 contains 12 residues. V was trimmed by 2 bases and J by 6 bases, leaving 7 bases between them. From germline, CDR1 is SGHNT and CDR2 YENEEA. The CDR3 DNA reads TGTGCCAGCAGCTTATACGGGGCTGAAGCTTTCTTT. Amino acid sequence: CASSLYGAEAFF. Full variable domain (outside the CDR3, taken from reference TRBV11-3 and TRBJ1-1): EAGVVQSPRYKIIEKKQPVAFWCNPISGHNTLYWYLQNLGQGPELLIRYENEEAVDDSQLPKDRFSAERLKGVDSTLKIQPAELGDSAVYLCASSLYGAEAFFGQGTRLTVV.

The rearrangement uses TRBV27 and TRBJ1-1; TRBD1 aligns across 8 bases. V was pared by 6 bases and J by 5 bases, with 2 bases of the junction left unmatched. Per the germline V gene, CDR1 is MNHEY and CDR2 is SMNVEV (reference sequence). This CDR3 comprises 12 residues. CDR3 DNA sequence: TGTGCCAGCAGACAGGGGGGAACTGAAGCTTTCTTT. Translation: CASRQGGTEAFF.

Concerning this clone itself: Other nucleotide sequences in the sample specify the same CDR3. The chain recombines TRBV2 with TRBJ2-3; the match to TRBD2 covers 7 bases. The CDR3 sequence is 15 residues long. In germline, CDR1 is SNHLY, CDR2 FYNNEI. V shed 3 bases and J 5 bases; nucleotides not matched to a gene: 8. The CDR3 loop is CASSDRLGEGDTQYF. CDR3 DNA sequence: TGTGCCAGCAGTGACCGCCTCGGGGAGGGAGATACGCAGTATTTT.

The chain has TRBV10-3 and TRBJ2-3; 11 bases fit TRBD2. Germline V gene lookup returns CDR1 ENHRY and CDR2 SYGVKD. The CDR3 runs to 17 residues. J was trimmed by 0 bases and V by 2 bases; bases with no gene match: 4. CDR3 sequence reads: CAISERLAGTSTDTQYF. The CDR3 bases are TGTGCCATCAGTGAGAGACTAGCGGGGACTAGCACAGATACGCAGTATTTT.

This sequence joins TRBV7-2 and TRBJ2-1; 12 bases are a match to TRBD2. CDR1 is SGHTA, CDR2 FQGNSA, per germline. Germline trimming cut 5 bases from V and 0 bases from J; bases unmatched to any gene: 8. This CDR3 spans 18 amino acids. In DNA form, the CDR3 reads TGTGCCAGCAGCCCGACTAGCGGGAGCGCCAGCTCCTACAATGAGCAGTTCTTC. This translates into CASSPTSGSASSYNEQFF. Variable domain in full (rest from reference TRBV7-2 and TRBJ2-1): GAGVSQSPSNKVTEKGKDVELRCDPISGHTALYWYRQSLGQGLEFLIYFQGNSAPDKSGLPSDRFSAERTGGSVSTLTIQRTQQEDSAVYLCASSPTSGSASSYNEQFFGPGTRLTVL.

The V and J genes are TRBV13 and TRBJ2-3; D is perhaps TRBD2 (6 bases). Looked up from germline, CDR1 is PRHDT and CDR2 is FYEKMQ (reference sequence). Between the trimmed V and J ends, which lost 2 bases and 0 bases, there was a span of 9 bases. This CDR3 region has 15 residues. The CDR3 sequence is CASSLSGGSTDTQYF. CDR3 sequence (DNA): TGTGCCAGCAGCTTATCCGGGGGTAGCACAGATACGCAGTATTTT.

This clone was detected a few times. The genes are TRBV5-1 and TRBJ2-1; TRBD2 matches 10 bases. Germline V gene data show CDR1 as SGHRS and CDR2 as YFSETQ. This CDR3 has 17 residues. J was trimmed by 8 bases and V by 2 bases; bases with no gene match: 13. In nucleotides, the CDR3 is TGCGCCAGCAGCTTTAGGATTAGAGCGGGAGGGTCGGATGAGCAGTTCTTC. Translated, it gives CASSFRIRAGGSDEQFF.

This clone was detected only once. The chain uses TRBV6-1 and TRBJ1-3; D possibly corresponds to TRBD1 (6 bases). CDR1 and CDR2 (germline): MNHNS, SASEGT. The V end lost 3 bases, the J end lost 0 bases, and 9 bases lay between the germline ends. There are 15 residues in the CDR3. The CDR3 DNA sequence: TGTGCCAGCAGTGACGGGACACTCTCTGGAAACACCATATATTTT. Its translation: CASSDGTLSGNTIYF.

V usage is TRBV14 and J usage is TRBJ2-1; maybe TRBD1 (6 bases). This CDR3 region has 14 residues. Trimming stripped 2 bases from V and 5 bases from J, with 10 bases between. CDR1 SGHDN and CDR2 FVKESK come from the germline V gene. The CDR3 sequence is CASSQRTANNEQFF. Written as DNA, the CDR3 is TGTGCCAGCAGCCAAAGGACAGCAAACAATGAGCAGTTCTTC.

The J gene is TRBJ2-5, the V gene TRBV11-2, with 10 nucleotides matching TRBD1. The CDR3 covers 16 residues. V lost 5 bases and J lost 4; bases outside the gene matches: 10. Germline assignment: CDR1 SGHAT and CDR2 FQNNGV. CDR3 sequence (DNA): TGTGCCAGCAGCGCCCGACAGGGGGCTTCTGGAGAGACCCAGTACTTC. Translation gives CASSARQGASGETQYF.